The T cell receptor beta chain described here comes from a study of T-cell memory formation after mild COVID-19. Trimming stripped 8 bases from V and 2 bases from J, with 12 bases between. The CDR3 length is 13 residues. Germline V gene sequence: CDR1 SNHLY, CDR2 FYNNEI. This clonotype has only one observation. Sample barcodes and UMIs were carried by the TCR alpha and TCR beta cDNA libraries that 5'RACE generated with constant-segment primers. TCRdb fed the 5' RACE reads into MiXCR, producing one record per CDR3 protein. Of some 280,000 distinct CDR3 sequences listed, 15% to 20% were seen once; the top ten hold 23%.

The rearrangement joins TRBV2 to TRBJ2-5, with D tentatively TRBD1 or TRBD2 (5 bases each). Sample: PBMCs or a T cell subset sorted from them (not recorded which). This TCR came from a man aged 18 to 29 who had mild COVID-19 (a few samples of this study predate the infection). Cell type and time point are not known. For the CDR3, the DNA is TGTGCCAGCGCCTCGGGACGGCAAGAGACCCAGTACTTC. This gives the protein CASASGRQETQYF.